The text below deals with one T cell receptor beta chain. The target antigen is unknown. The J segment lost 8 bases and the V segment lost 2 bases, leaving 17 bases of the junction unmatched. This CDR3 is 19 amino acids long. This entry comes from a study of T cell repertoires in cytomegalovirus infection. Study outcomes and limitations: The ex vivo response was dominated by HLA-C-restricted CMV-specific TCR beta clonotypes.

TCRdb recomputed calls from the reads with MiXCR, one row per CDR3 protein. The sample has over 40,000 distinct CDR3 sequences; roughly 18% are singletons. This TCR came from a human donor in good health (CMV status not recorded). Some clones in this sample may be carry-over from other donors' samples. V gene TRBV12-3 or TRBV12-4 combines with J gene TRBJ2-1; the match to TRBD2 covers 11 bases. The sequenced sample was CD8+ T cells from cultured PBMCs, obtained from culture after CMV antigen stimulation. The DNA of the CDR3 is TGTGCCAGCAGTTTACCGGGAACTAGCGGGGGCCGCGTAAGTCATGAGCAGTTCTTC. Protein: CASSLPGTSGGRVSHEQFF.